The clone carrying this TCR beta chain has only a few counts. Its antigen is not identified. The data originate from a study of beta chain features in type 1 diabetes. The study, taken as a whole, reports: Within each of all four CD4+ subsets, Type 1 diabetes patients had TCRB CDR3s that were moderately but significantly shorter.

Reverse transcription of all isolated RNA meant that expressed TCRB transcripts were sequenced. Method: immunoSEQ multiplex PCR; TCRdb's copy keeps in-frame clones and lacks some. The sample records around 600,000 clones, under 15% being singletons. In germline, CDR1 is SGHRS, CDR2 YFSETQ. V was cut by 2 bases and J by 2 bases, with 10 bases left in between. The CDR3 consists of 15 residues. This clonotype was sampled from a man in his thirties or forties with type 1 diabetes. This rearrangement joins TRBV5-1 to TRBJ2-2; no clear D. The source material was naive CD4+ T cells from blood. CDR3 DNA sequence: TGCGCCAGCAGCTTTGGCCAGCGTAACACCGGGGAGCTGTTTTTT. It encodes CASSFGQRNTGELFF.